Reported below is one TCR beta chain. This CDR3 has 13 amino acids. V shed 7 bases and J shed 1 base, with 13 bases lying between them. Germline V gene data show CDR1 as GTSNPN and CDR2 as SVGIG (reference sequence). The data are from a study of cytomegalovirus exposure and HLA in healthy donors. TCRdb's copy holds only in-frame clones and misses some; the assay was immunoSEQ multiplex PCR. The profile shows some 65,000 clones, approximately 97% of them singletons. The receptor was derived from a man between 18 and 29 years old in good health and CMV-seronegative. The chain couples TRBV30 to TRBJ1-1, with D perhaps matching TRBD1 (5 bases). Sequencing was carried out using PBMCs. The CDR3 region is CALNSQENTEAFF. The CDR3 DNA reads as TGTGCCTTGAATTCACAGGAGAACACTGAAGCTTTCTTT.